These 18 T cell receptor beta chains came from one sample sequenced in a study of T cell responses to AZD1222 COVID-19 vaccine. The table came from immunoSEQ multiplex PCR; TCRdb's copy has only in-frame clones and leaves some out. The sample comprises about 140,000 clones, around nine tenths of which are singletons, and about 3% rests with the top ten. The source was peripheral blood, collected on day 0 of AZD1222 vaccination. These receptors originate from an adult in good health.

CDR3 sequence reads: CASSYRTGGTGELFF. CDR3 DNA sequence: TGTGCCAGCAGTTACCGGACAGGGGGGACCGGGGAGCTGTTTTTT. V is TRBV6-2 or TRBV6-3 and J is TRBJ2-2, with 10 bases lining up with TRBD1. V was pared by 2 bases and J by 5 bases, with 2 bases of the junction left unmatched. The germline V gene encodes CDR1 MNHEY and CDR2 SVGEGT. CDR3 length equals 15 residues.

This chain uses TRBV4-1 with TRBJ1-2, with TRBD1 identical over 9 bases. Germline-derived CDR1 and CDR2 are MGHRA and YSYEKL. The length of the CDR3 is 15 residues. After removal of 0 bases from V and 7 bases from J, the junction contained 6 bases not matched to a gene. CDR3 coding DNA: TGCGCCAGCAGCCAAGAAGGAACAGGGGGCGCTGGCTACACCTTC. It translates to CASSQEGTGGAGYTF.

The rearrangement uses TRBV7-3 and TRBJ2-1; D call uncertain. CDR3 length: 14 amino acids. Trimming pared 1 base from V and 5 bases from J, leaving 9 bases between. Per the germline V gene, CDR1 is SGHTA and CDR2 is FQGTGA. CDR3 region: CASSLNLTHNEQFF. CDR3 coding DNA: TGTGCCAGCAGCTTAAACCTAACCCACAATGAGCAGTTCTTC.

The J gene is TRBJ2-7, the V gene TRBV3-1 (or the pseudogene TRBV3-2), with 9 bases fitting TRBD2. J lost 3 bases, V lost 0 bases, and 6 bases had no gene match. From germline, CDR1 is LGHDT and CDR2 YNNKEL (reference sequence). This CDR3 is 16 amino acids long. CDR3 residues: CASSQDRLAGVYEQYF. The CDR3 DNA is TGTGCCAGCAGCCAAGATCGGTTAGCGGGGGTCTACGAGCAGTACTTC.

V and J are TRBV4-1 and TRBJ1-2; TRBD1 aligns across 9 bases. The CDR3 has 14 amino acids. J gave up 5 bases and V 2 bases, and 3 bases lay outside the gene matches. Germline CDR1 reads MGHRA; CDR2 reads YSYEKL. The CDR3 reads CASSQRDREYGYTF. CDR3 in DNA: TGCGCCAGCAGCCAACGGGACAGGGAATATGGCTACACCTTC.

The CDR3 DNA reads TGTGCCAGCAGCCAAGAACGAAGCGGGGTCCAATTTTCACCCCTCCACTTT. Protein: CASSQERSGVQFSPLHF. The genes are TRBV14 and TRBJ1-6; no clear D gene. V lost 0 bases to trimming and J lost 9 bases, with 18 bases between them. From germline, CDR1 is SGHDN and CDR2 FVKESK. This CDR3 has 17 amino acids.

The rearrangement joins TRBV7-9 to TRBJ2-5; tentatively, D is TRBD2 (5 bases). Trimming shortened V by 2 bases and J by 7 bases, and 11 bases separated the two germline ends. Germline CDR1 SEHNR, CDR2 FQNEAQ (reference sequence). CDR3 size: 13 residues. The CDR3 DNA follows: TGTGCCAGCAGCTTAACCGGGGAAGGGACCCAGTACTTC. Amino acids: CASSLTGEGTQYF. The complete variable domain, with remaining parts taken from reference TRBV7-9 and TRBJ2-5, reads DTGVSQNPRHKITKRGQNVTFRCDPISEHNRLYWYRQTLGQGPEFLTYFQNEAQLEKSRLLSDRFSAERPKGSFSTLEIQRTEQGDSAMYLCASSLTGEGTQYFGPGTRLLVL.

The chain links TRBV4-2 to TRBJ1-2; D may be TRBD1 (5 bases). V lost 4 bases and J lost 3, with 15 bases in between. This CDR3 spans 15 amino acids. Germline V gives CDR1 LGHNA, CDR2 YNFKEQ. The CDR3 protein is CASSRQGGVDYGYTF. DNA for the CDR3: TGTGCCAGCAGCCGCCAGGGTGGGGTGGACTATGGCTACACCTTC.

CDR3 loop: CASSLSEAGAQYF. The CDR3 DNA reads as TGTGCCAGCAGCTTAAGTGAGGCGGGGGCCCAGTACTTC. The rearrangement links TRBV7-3 to TRBJ2-7, with D maybe TRBD2 (7 bases). This CDR3 has 13 amino acids. V was pared by 1 base and J by 10 bases, with 14 bases between. Germline V gives CDR1 SGHTA, CDR2 FQGTGA.

V usage is TRBV19 and J usage is TRBJ2-7; 9 nucleotides align to TRBD2. The CDR3 has 14 residues. The germline V gene has CDR1 LNHDA and CDR2 SQIVND (reference sequence). With V trimmed by 4 bases and J by 2 bases, 3 bases remained unmatched. In DNA form, the CDR3 reads TGTGCCAGTAGTACGACTAGCGGCGCCTACGAGCAGTACTTC. It yields the protein CASSTTSGAYEQYF.

This clone appeared once. The chain carries TRBV30 and TRBJ1-2; D remains ambiguous. Germline values: CDR1 GTSNPN, CDR2 SVGIG (reference sequence). The CDR3 has 12 residues. V lost 4 bases to trimming and J lost 2 bases, with 8 bases between them. CDR3: CAWIRSNYGYTF. As DNA, the CDR3 is TGTGCCTGGATAAGGTCAAACTATGGCTACACCTTC.

The chain recombines TRBV6-5 with TRBJ2-7; D might be TRBD2 (6 bases). Germline V gene data show CDR1 as MNHEY and CDR2 as SVGAGI. V was trimmed by 5 bases and J by 7 bases, leaving 18 bases between them. The length of the CDR3 is 14 residues. CDR3 sequence reads: CASSPPGLSGEQYF. Written as DNA, the CDR3 is TGTGCCAGCAGTCCCCCGGGACTTTCAGGGGAGCAGTACTTC.

The table lists this clone with a few counts. The chain couples TRBV27 to TRBJ1-1; no clear D. V was pared by 7 bases and J by 7 bases, with 19 bases between. The germline gives CDR1 MNHEY, CDR2 SMNVEV (reference sequence). The CDR3 runs to 14 residues. Written as DNA, the CDR3 is TGTGCCAGCATTCATAACTTCAGGACTATTGAAGCTTTCTTT. Its translation: CASIHNFRTIEAFF.

This clone appeared a single time. The chain links TRBV6-1 to TRBJ2-7; TRBD1 agrees at 10 bases. Per germline, CDR1 MNHNS and CDR2 SASEGT. V lost 2 bases, J lost 4 bases, and 5 bases stayed unmatched. The CDR3 totals 15 residues. This CDR3 reads CASSEMGTGAYEQYF. The DNA of the CDR3 is TGTGCCAGCAGTGAAATGGGGACAGGGGCGTACGAGCAGTACTTC.

The J gene is TRBJ1-1, the V gene TRBV28, with TRBD1 matching over 7 bases. Germline V lookup: CDR1 MDHEN, CDR2 SYDVKM. The CDR3 sequence is 13 residues long. Unmatched junction bases numbered 6, after V lost 4 bases and J lost 7 bases. In DNA, the CDR3 is TGTGCCAGCAGTTGGGACAGCCGCAGTGAAGCTTTCTTT. Translating it yields CASSWDSRSEAFF.

The chain couples TRBV5-1 to TRBJ2-5; 7 nucleotides match TRBD2. Per the germline V gene, CDR1 is SGHRS and CDR2 is YFSETQ. This CDR3 has 16 amino acids. The V and J ends lost 0 bases and 1 base, in that order; junction bases with no gene match: 6. The CDR3 DNA reads as TGCGCCAGCAGCTTGGGCCTAGCGGTAGTCCAAGAGACCCAGTACTTC. Its translation: CASSLGLAVVQETQYF.

The chain joins TRBV2 to TRBJ2-1, with 11 positions matching TRBD2. The germline V gene has CDR1 SNHLY and CDR2 FYNNEI. The trim removed 7 bases at V and 3 bases at J, leaving 2 bases unmatched. This CDR3 spans 14 amino acids. DNA for the CDR3: TGTGCCAGCAACCTAGCGGGGGGCTACAATGAGCAGTTCTTC. Residues: CASNLAGGYNEQFF.

This clone has just a few counts. This chain connects TRBV5-6 to TRBJ1-2, with 7 bases that match TRBD1. The CDR3 loop spans 17 amino acids. The trim removed 4 bases at V and 2 bases at J, leaving 14 bases unmatched. Germline-derived CDR1 and CDR2 are SGHDT and YYEEEE. In DNA, the CDR3 is TGTGCCAGCAGCCTGGTCAAGGGGGCTTCCCCCAACTATGGCTACACCTTC. This codes for CASSLVKGASPNYGYTF.